This T cell receptor (beta chain) was captured by sequencing in a study of technical replicates of blood from a handful of donors. The CDR3 spans 16 residues. J gave up 6 bases and V 3 bases, and 4 bases lay outside the gene matches. Germline CDR1 is SGHNT and CDR2 is YYREEE (reference sequence). The protocol was immunoSEQ multiplex PCR, while the TCRdb copy is restricted to in-frame clones and leaves out a portion. This sample has 60,000 to 90,000 clones, with roughly 96% found just once. The genes are TRBV5-4 and TRBJ2-2; TRBD2 aligns across 14 bases. The specimen sequenced was T cells isolated from PBMCs. The receptor comes from a human donor in good health. The CDR3: CASSSRGLAGAGELFF. CDR3 sequence (DNA): TGTGCCAGCAGCTCCCGGGGACTAGCGGGGGCCGGGGAGCTGTTTTTT.